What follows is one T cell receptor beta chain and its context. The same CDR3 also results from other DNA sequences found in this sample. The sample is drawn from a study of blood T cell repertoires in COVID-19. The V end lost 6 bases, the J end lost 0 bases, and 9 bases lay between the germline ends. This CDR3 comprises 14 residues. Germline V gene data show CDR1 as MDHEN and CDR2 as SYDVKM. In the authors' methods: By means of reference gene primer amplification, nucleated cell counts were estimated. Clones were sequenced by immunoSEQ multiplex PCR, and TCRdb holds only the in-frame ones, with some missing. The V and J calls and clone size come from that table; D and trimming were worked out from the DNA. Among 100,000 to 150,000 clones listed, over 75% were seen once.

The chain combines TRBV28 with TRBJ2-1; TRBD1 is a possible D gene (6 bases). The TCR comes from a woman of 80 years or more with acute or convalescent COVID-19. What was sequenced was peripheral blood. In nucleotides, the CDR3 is TGTGCCAGCAGGGACAGCAGCTCCTACAATGAGCAGTTCTTC. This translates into CASRDSSSYNEQFF.